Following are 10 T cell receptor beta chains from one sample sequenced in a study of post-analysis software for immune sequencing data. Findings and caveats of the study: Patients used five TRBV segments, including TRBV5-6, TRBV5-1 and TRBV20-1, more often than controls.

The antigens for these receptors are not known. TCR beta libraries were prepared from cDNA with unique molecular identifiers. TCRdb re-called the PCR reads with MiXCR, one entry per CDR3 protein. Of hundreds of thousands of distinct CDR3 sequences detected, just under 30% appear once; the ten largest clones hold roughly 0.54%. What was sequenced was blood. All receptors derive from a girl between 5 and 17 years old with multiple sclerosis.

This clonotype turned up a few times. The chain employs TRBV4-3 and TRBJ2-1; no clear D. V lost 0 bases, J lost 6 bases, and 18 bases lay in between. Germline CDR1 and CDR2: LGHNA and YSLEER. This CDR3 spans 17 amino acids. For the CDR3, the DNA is TGCGCCAGCAGCCAAGATAGCTGGGCTTTATTGGGCAATGAGCAGTTCTTC. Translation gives CASSQDSWALLGNEQFF.

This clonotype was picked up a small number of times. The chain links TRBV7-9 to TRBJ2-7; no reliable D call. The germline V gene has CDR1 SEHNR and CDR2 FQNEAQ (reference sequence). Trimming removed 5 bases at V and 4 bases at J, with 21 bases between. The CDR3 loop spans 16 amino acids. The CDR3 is CASSISNLRANYEQYF. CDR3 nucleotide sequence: TGTGCCAGCAGCATAAGTAACCTTAGGGCCAATTACGAGCAGTACTTC.

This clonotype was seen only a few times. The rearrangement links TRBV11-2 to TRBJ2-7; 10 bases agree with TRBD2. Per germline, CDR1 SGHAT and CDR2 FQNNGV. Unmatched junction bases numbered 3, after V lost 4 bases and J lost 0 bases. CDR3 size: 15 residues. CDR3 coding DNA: TGTGCCAGCAGCTACCGGACTAGCGGCTCCTACGAGCAGTACTTC. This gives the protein CASSYRTSGSYEQYF. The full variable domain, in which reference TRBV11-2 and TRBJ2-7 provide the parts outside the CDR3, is EAGVAQSPRYKIIEKRQSVAFWCNPISGHATLYWYQQILGQGPKLLIQFQNNGVVDDSQLPKDRFSAERLKGVDSTLKIQPAKLEDSAVYLCASSYRTSGSYEQYFGPGTRLTVT.

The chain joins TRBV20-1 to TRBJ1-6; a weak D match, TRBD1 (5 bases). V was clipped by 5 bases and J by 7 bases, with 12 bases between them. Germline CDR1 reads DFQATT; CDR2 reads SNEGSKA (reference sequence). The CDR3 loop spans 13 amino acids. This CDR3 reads CSAGRQTNSPLHF. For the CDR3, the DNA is TGCAGTGCTGGGAGACAGACCAATTCACCCCTCCACTTT.

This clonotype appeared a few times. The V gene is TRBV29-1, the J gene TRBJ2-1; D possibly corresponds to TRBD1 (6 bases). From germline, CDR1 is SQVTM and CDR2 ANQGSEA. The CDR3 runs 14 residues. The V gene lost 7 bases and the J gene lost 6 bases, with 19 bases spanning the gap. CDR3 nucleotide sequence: TGCAGCGGAGCCCCAGGACAGACGGGCAATGAGCAGTTCTTC. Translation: CSGAPGQTGNEQFF.

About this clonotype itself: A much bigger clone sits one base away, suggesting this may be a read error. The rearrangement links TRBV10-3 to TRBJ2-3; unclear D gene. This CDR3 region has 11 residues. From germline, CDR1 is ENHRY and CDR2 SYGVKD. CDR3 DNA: TGTGTCATCAGCAGAACAGATACGCAGTATTTT. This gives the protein CVISRTDTQYF.

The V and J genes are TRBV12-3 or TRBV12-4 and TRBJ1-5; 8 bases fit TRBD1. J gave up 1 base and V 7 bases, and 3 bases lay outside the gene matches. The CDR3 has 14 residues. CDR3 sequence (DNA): TGTGCCAGCATCGACAGGGGAAGCAATCAGCCCCAGCATTTT. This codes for CASIDRGSNQPQHF.

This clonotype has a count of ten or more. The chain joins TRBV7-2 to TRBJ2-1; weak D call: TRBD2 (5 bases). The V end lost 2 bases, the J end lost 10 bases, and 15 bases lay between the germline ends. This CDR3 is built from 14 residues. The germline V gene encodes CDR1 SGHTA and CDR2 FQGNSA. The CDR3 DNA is TGTGCCAGCAGCTTATTAGGGCGGTCGGGAGAGCAGTTCTTC. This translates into CASSLLGRSGEQFF.

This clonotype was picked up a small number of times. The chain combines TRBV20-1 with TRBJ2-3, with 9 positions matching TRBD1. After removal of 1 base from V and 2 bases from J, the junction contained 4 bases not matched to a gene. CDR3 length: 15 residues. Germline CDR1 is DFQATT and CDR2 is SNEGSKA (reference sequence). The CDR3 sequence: CSARADRGVTDTQYF. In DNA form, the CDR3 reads TGCAGTGCTAGAGCGGACAGGGGCGTCACAGATACGCAGTATTTT.

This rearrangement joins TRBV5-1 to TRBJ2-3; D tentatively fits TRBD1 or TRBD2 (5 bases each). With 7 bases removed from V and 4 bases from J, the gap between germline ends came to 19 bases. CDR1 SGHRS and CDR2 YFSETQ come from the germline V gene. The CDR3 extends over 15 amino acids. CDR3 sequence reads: CASDSGTPRADTQYF. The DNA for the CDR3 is TGCGCCAGCGACTCCGGGACCCCAAGAGCAGATACGCAGTATTTT. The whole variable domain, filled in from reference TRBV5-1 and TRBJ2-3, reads KAGVTQTPRYLIKTRGQQVTLSCSPISGHRSVSWYQQTPGQGLQFLFEYFSETQRNKGNFPGRFSGRQFSNSRSEMNVSTLELGDSALYLCASDSGTPRADTQYFGPGTRLTVL.